The rows below give T cell receptor beta chains drawn from one sample of a study of regulatory and conventional T cells in RAG deficiency. The data were produced by immunoSEQ multiplex PCR, yet TCRdb's version contains in-frame clones alone and is incomplete. The data contain some 23,000 clones, approximately 93% of them seen just once; the ten biggest clones take up less than 0.85%. These same data were also listed under a study on regulatory T cells.

Sequencing was done on a sample of CD4+ T cells sorted from blood. These receptor sequences come from a human donor in good health. The CDR3 runs from the conserved cysteine through the conserved F or W. Each record gives: CDR3 length, J gene, V gene, D gene, CDR3 DNA, CDR3 protein. A D gene is named only where the DNA matches it firmly.

cdr3_length: 14
j_call: TRBJ2-6
v_call: TRBV28
d_call: NA
cdr3_nt: TGTGCCAGCAGTTTACCCGGACAGGGAGGGTTCCTGACTTTC
cdr3_aa: CASSLPGQGGFLTF

cdr3_length: 16
j_call: TRBJ2-2
v_call: TRBV7-9
d_call: NA
cdr3_nt: TGTGCCAGCAGCTTAGCTCTGCAGGGCAACACCGGGGAGCTGTTTTTT
cdr3_aa: CASSLALQGNTGELFF

cdr3_length: 15
j_call: TRBJ1-4
v_call: TRBV6-1
d_call: NA
cdr3_nt: TGTGCCAGCAGCAGGGCAACTTTGGGTAATGAAAAACTGTTTTTT
cdr3_aa: CASSRATLGNEKLFF

cdr3_length: 17
j_call: TRBJ2-3
v_call: TRBV27
d_call: TRBD2
cdr3_nt: TGTGCCAGCAGTACCGGGACTAGCGGGGCAAGCACAGATACGCAGTATTTT
cdr3_aa: CASSTGTSGASTDTQYF

cdr3_length: 16
j_call: TRBJ2-7
v_call: TRBV11-2
d_call: TRBD2
cdr3_nt: TGTGCCAGCAGCTTGACTGTGGGAGGGGAAGTCTACGAGCAGTACTTC
cdr3_aa: CASSLTVGGEVYEQYF

cdr3_length: 13
j_call: TRBJ2-3
v_call: TRBV19
d_call: NA
cdr3_nt: TGTGCCAGTAGTTTTGGAGGCACAGATACGCAGTATTTT
cdr3_aa: CASSFGGTDTQYF

cdr3_length: 15
j_call: TRBJ2-3
v_call: TRBV5-6
d_call: NA
cdr3_nt: TGTGCCAGCAGCTTGGGTGGGGCCCGCACAGATACGCAGTATTTT
cdr3_aa: CASSLGGARTDTQYF

cdr3_length: 15
j_call: TRBJ2-7
v_call: TRBV5-1
d_call: NA
cdr3_nt: TGCGCCAGCAGTGCGGGGACGCCAAGGACCTACGAGCAGTACTTC
cdr3_aa: CASSAGTPRTYEQYF

cdr3_length: 15
j_call: TRBJ2-2
v_call: TRBV19
d_call: NA
cdr3_nt: TGTGCCAGTAGTAACGGGGGCGGGAACACCGGGGAGCTGTTTTTT
cdr3_aa: CASSNGGGNTGELFF

cdr3_length: 18
j_call: TRBJ2-7
v_call: TRBV7-6
d_call: TRBD2
cdr3_nt: TGTGCCAGCAGCTTAGGTCCTAGCGGGGGCGGCCACTCCTACGAGCAGTACTTC
cdr3_aa: CASSLGPSGGGHSYEQYF

cdr3_length: 13
j_call: TRBJ1-1
v_call: TRBV5-1
d_call: TRBD1
cdr3_nt: TGCGCCAGCAGCTTTGGACAGGCTCTTGAAGCTTTCTTT
cdr3_aa: CASSFGQALEAFF

cdr3_length: 15
j_call: TRBJ1-6
v_call: TRBV5-1
d_call: NA
cdr3_nt: TGCGCCAGCAGCTTGTCGTCCGAATCTGGTTCACCCCTCCACTTT
cdr3_aa: CASSLSSESGSPLHF

cdr3_length: 16
j_call: TRBJ1-6
v_call: TRBV6-5
d_call: NA
cdr3_nt: TGTGCCAGCAGTTACTCCAGGGACGGATCTAATTCACCCCTCCACTTT
cdr3_aa: CASSYSRDGSNSPLHF

cdr3_length: 14
j_call: TRBJ1-3
v_call: TRBV7-2
d_call: NA
cdr3_nt: TGTGCCAGCAGCTTAAGTACAGCCGGAAACACCATATATTTT
cdr3_aa: CASSLSTAGNTIYF

cdr3_length: 14
j_call: TRBJ1-6
v_call: TRBV27
d_call: NA
cdr3_nt: TGTGCCAGCAGTTTCAAAGGGGCTGGTTCACCCCTCCACTTT
cdr3_aa: CASSFKGAGSPLHF